A single sample gave rise to the 5 T cell receptor beta chains below, sequenced in a study of glioma-infiltrating T cells. Amplification of TCR alpha and beta CDR3 regions from RNA used iRepertoire nested multiplex PCR. TCRdb independently ran MiXCR on the multiplex PCR reads; one entry per CDR3 protein. Of around 350,000 distinct CDR3 sequences in the sample, 41% were seen once. The sequenced sample was glioma tissue, nonneoplastic brain tissue, or PBMCs (not recorded which). These receptors originate from a human donor with low-grade glioma or glioblastoma, undergoing nonglioma brain surgery, or in good health (not recorded which).

This clonotype has only one observation. The chain links TRBV18 to TRBJ2-3, with TRBD1 identical over 11 bases. This CDR3 region has 18 residues. CDR1 and CDR2 (germline): KGHSH, LQKENI. V shed 2 bases, J shed 1 base, and the junction held 8 bases outside the gene matches. For the CDR3, the DNA is TGTGCCAGCTCACCAGCTCACGGACAGGGGGCAGGCACAGATACGCAGTATTTT. Translated, it gives CASSPAHGQGAGTDTQYF.

This rearrangement joins TRBV19 to TRBJ1-1; D is unresolved. Germline values: CDR1 LNHDA, CDR2 SQIVND (reference sequence). V was clipped by 4 bases and J by 4 bases, with 10 bases between them. This CDR3 contains 13 residues. The CDR3 loop is CASSTSRGTEAFF. The CDR3 DNA reads TGTGCCAGTAGTACCTCGCGCGGCACTGAAGCTTTCTTT. Based on the CDR3 plus reference TRBV19 and TRBJ1-1, the full variable domain is DGGITQSPKYLFRKEGQNVTLSCEQNLNHDAMYWYRQDPGQGLRLIYYSQIVNDFQKGDIAEGYSVSREKKESFPLTVTSAQKNPTAFYLCASSTSRGTEAFFGQGTRLTVV.

V and J are TRBV20-1 and TRBJ2-5; 8 bases map to TRBD2. The junction had 7 bases not matched to a gene; V was cut back by 5 bases and J by 5 bases. Per germline, CDR1 DFQATT and CDR2 SNEGSKA (reference sequence). CDR3 length: 13 amino acids. The CDR3 coding sequence is TGCAGTGCTGAGCGGGAGCCGACGGAGACCCAGTACTTC. Encoded protein: CSAEREPTETQYF.

The chain links TRBV2 to TRBJ2-1; TRBD2 aligns across 8 bases. Trimming took 6 bases from V and 6 from J; bases not matched to a gene: 4. CDR3 length equals 13 residues. Germline values: CDR1 SNHLY, CDR2 FYNNEI. DNA for the CDR3: TGTGCCAGCAGACGGGAGGGACTCAATGAGCAGTTCTTC. The encoded protein is CASRREGLNEQFF. Combining the CDR3 with reference TRBV2 and TRBJ2-1 gives the whole variable domain EPEVTQTPSHQVTQMGQEVILRCVPISNHLYFYWYRQILGQKVEFLVSFYNNEISEKSEIFDDQFSVERPDGSNFTLKIRSTKLEDSAMYFCASRREGLNEQFFGPGTRLTVL.

This clonotype was counted a few times. This sequence joins TRBV28 and TRBJ1-5; D is unresolved. This CDR3 is 13 amino acids long. V lost 6 bases to trimming and J lost 5 bases, with 11 bases between them. The germline gives CDR1 MDHEN, CDR2 SYDVKM. CDR3 nucleotides: TGTGCCAGCAGCTTGGCCCTCTATCAGCCCCAGCATTTT. This translates into CASSLALYQPQHF.